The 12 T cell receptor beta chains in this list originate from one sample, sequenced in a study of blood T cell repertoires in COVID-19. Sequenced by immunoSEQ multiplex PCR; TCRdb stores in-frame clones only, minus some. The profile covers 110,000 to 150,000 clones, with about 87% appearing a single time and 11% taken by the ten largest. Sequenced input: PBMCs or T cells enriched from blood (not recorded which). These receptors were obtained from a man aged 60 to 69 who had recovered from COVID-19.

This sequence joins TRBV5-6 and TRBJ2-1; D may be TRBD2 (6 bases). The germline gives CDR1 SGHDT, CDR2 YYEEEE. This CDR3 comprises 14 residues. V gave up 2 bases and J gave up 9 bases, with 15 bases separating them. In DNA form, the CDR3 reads TGTGCCAGCAGCTTCCCGGGGGTCGGGGTTGAGCAGTTCTTC. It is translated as CASSFPGVGVEQFF.

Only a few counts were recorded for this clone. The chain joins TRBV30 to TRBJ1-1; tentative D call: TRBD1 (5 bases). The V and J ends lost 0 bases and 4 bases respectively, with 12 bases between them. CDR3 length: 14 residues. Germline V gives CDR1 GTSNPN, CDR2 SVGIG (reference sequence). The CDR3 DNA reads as TGTGCCTGGAGTGTACGGGGGGGAGTCACTGAAGCTTTCTTT. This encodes CAWSVRGGVTEAFF.

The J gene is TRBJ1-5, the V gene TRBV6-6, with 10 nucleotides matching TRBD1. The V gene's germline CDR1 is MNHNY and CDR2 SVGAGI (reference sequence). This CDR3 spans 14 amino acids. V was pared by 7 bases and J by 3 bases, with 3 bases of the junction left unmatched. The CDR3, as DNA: TGTGCCAGCACTGGACAGGGGGTCAATCAGCCCCAGCATTTT. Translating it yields CASTGQGVNQPQHF.

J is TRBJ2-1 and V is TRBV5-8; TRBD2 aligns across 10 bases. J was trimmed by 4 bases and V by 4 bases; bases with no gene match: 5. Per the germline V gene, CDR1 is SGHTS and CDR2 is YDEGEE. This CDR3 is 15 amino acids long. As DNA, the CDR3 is TGTGCCAGCAGCCGGGGACTAGCGATTTACAATGAGCAGTTCTTC. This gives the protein CASSRGLAIYNEQFF.

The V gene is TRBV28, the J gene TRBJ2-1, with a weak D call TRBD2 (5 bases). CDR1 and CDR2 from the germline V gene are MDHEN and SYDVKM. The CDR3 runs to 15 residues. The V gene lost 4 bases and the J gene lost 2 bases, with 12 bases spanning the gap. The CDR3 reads CASSYPAATYNEQFF. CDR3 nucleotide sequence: TGTGCCAGCAGTTACCCAGCGGCTACCTACAATGAGCAGTTCTTC.

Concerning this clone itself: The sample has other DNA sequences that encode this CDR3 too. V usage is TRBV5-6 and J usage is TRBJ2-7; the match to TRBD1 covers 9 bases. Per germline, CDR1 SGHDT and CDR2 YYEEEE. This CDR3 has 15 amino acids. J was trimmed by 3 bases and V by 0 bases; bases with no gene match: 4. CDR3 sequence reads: CASSLETGGGYEQYF. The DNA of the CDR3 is TGTGCCAGCAGCTTGGAAACAGGGGGCGGCTACGAGCAGTACTTC.

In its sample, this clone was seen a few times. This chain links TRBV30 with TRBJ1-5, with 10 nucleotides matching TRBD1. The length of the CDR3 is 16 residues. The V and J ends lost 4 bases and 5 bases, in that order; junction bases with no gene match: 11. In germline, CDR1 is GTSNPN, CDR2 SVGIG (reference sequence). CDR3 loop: CAWTQTGTGVYQPQHF. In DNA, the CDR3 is TGTGCCTGGACCCAAACCGGGACAGGGGTTTATCAGCCCCAGCATTTT.

CDR3: CASSEAGTTAGEQYF. The CDR3 bases are TGTGCCAGCAGTGAAGCCGGGACTACCGCAGGAGAGCAGTACTTC. V is TRBV25-1 and J is TRBJ2-7, with 7 bases matching TRBD2. V shed 2 bases and J 7 bases; nucleotides not matched to a gene: 11. The CDR3 sequence is 15 residues long. The germline V gene encodes CDR1 MGHDK and CDR2 SYGVNS.

Written as DNA, the CDR3 is TGTGCCAGCAGTGGACTAGCGGGAGGATTCGCGAACACCGGGGAGCTGTTTTTT. It yields the protein CASSGLAGGFANTGELFF. This chain links TRBV6-1 with TRBJ2-2, with 13 bases fitting TRBD2. After removal of 4 bases from V and 0 bases from J, the junction contained 5 bases not matched to a gene. The length of the CDR3 is 18 residues. Germline values: CDR1 MNHNS, CDR2 SASEGT.

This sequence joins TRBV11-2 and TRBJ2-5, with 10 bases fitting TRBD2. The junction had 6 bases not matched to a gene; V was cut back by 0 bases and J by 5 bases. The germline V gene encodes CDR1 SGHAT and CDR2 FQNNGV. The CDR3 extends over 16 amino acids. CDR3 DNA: TGTGCCAGCAGCTTAGATGGAGCGGGAGGGCACGAGACCCAGTACTTC. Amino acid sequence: CASSLDGAGGHETQYF.

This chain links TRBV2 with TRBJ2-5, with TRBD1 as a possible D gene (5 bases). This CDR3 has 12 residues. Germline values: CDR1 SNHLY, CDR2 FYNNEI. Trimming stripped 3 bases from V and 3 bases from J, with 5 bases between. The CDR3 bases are TGTGCCAGCAGTGACAGGGAAGAGACCCAGTACTTC. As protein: CASSDREETQYF.

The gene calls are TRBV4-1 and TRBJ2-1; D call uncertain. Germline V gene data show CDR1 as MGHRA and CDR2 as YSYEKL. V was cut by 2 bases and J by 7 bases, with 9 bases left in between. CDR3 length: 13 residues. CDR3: CASSQLLLNEQFF. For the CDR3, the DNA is TGCGCCAGCAGCCAACTTTTGTTGAATGAGCAGTTCTTC.